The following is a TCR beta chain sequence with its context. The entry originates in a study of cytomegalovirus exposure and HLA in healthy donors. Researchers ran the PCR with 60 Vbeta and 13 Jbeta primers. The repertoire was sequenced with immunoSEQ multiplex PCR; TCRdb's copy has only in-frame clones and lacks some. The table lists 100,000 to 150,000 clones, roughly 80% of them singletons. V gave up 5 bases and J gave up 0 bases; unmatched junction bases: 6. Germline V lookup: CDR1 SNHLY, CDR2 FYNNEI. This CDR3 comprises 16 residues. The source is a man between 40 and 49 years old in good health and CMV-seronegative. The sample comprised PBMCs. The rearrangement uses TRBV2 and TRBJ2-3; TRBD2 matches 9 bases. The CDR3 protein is CASSLTSGRSTDTQYF. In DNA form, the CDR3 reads TGTGCCAGCAGTCTCACCAGCGGGAGGAGCACAGATACGCAGTATTTT.